This TCR beta chain was profiled in a study of radiotherapy plus CTLA-4 blockade in lung cancer. Each patient with chemo-refractory metastatic non-small-cell lung cancer was treated with focal radiation plus CTLA-4 blockade using ipilimumab. After removal of 6 bases from V and 0 bases from J, the junction contained 3 bases not matched to a gene. CDR1 is SNHLY and CDR2 is FYNNEI in the germline V gene. This CDR3 has 16 residues. This clone was observed once. Measured with immunoSEQ multiplex PCR; TCRdb has only the in-frame clones, and not every one. Here the sample spans approximately 99,000 clones, around nine tenths being singletons.

This sequence originates from a human donor with non-small cell lung cancer that progressed on radiotherapy plus ipilimumab. The specimen comprised peripheral blood, sampled from a patient treated with radiotherapy plus ipilimumab. This rearrangement joins TRBV2 to TRBJ2-3, with 13 positions matching TRBD2. Here the CDR3 reads CASRALAGGSTDTQYF. DNA for the CDR3: TGTGCCAGCAGGGCACTAGCGGGAGGGAGCACAGATACGCAGTATTTT.